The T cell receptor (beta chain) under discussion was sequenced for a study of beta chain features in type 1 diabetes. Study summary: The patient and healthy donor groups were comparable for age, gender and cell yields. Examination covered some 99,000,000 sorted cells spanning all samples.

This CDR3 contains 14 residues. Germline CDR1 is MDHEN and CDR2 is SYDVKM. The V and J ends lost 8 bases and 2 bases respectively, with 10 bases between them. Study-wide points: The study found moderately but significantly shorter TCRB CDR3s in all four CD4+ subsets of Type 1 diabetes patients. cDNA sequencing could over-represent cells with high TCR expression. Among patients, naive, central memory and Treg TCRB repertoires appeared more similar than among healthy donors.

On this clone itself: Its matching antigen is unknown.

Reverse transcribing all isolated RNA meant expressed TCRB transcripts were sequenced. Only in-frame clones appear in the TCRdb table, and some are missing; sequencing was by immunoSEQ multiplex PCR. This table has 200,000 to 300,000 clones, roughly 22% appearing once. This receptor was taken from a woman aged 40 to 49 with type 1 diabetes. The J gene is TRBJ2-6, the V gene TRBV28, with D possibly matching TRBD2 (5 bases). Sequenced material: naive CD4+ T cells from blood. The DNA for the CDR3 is TGTGCCAGCGAGGGAAGGGCTGGGGCCAACGTCCTGACTTTC. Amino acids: CASEGRAGANVLTF.